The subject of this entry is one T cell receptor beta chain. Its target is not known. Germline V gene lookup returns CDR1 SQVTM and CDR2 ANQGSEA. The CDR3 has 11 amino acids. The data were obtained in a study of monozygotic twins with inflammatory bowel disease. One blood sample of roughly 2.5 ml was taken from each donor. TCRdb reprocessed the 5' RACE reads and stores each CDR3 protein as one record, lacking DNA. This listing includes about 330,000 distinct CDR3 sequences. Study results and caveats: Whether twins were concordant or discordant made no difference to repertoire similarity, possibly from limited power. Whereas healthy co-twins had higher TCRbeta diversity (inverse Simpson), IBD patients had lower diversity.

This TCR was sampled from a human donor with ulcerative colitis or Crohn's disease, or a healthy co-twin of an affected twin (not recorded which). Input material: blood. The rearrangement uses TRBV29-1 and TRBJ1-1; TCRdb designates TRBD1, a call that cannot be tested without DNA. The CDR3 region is CSAWTGNEAFF.